This T cell receptor beta chain was sequenced for a study of cytomegalovirus exposure and HLA in healthy donors. Study-wide context: The roughly 670 first-cohort repertoires shared a platform with the approximately 110 validation repertoires, as reported in a later analysis. Study-wide results and limits: The dataset shows that most TCR sequences were rare, while some public TCRs occurred in many donors.

Repertoires were generated with immunoSEQ multiplex PCR, while TCRdb's copy carries only in-frame clones and drops some. The sample shows roughly 350,000 clones, just over 85% of them seen only once. J was trimmed by 5 bases and V by 4 bases; bases with no gene match: 6. CDR3 length: 15 residues. The germline V gene encodes CDR1 SGDLS and CDR2 YYNGEE. About this clone: Antigen: not known.

This chain joins TRBV9 and TRBJ2-5; 12 bases fit TRBD1. This TCR was sampled from a woman aged 18-29 years in good health and CMV-seronegative. Sequencing used PBMCs. The CDR3 here is CASSTGTGGRETQYF. The CDR3 nucleotides are TGTGCCAGCAGCACCGGGACAGGGGGCAGGGAGACCCAGTACTTC.